The source of this T cell receptor beta chain is a study of T-cell reconstitution after alpha-beta-depleted transplantation in children. This clonotype showed up many times. V lost 2 bases, J lost 3 bases, and 12 bases stayed unmatched. Germline V CDR1 and CDR2: MGHDK, SYGVNS. The CDR3 consists of 18 residues. Unique molecular identifiers were incorporated when the TCRbeta library was constructed. TCRdb passed the PCR reads through MiXCR, listing each CDR3 protein once. Counted here are some 200,000 distinct CDR3 sequences, around 6.8% occurring once; the ten biggest clones make up 3% to 3.5%. The TCR was taken from a human donor who donated a stem cell graft to a child with Wiskott-Aldrich syndrome. The material sequenced was PBMCs from the stem cell graft donor, taken from the stem cell graft. The chain links TRBV25-1 to TRBJ2-3; 9 nucleotides match TRBD1. The CDR3 DNA reads as TGTGCCAGCAGTGAACGCATTGAGGAACAGGGGGCAACAGATACGCAGTATTTT. Translation gives CASSERIEEQGATDTQYF.